This T cell receptor beta chain was documented in a study of CD8 T cells in Susac syndrome. RNA amounts of about 0.5 to 1 ug underwent reverse transcription with random hexamers. Across 54 Vbeta and 13 Jbeta, immunoSEQ multiplex PCR amplified TCR beta CDR3. Each CDR3 protein is one row after TCRdb ran MiXCR on the immunoSEQ multiplex PCR reads. The table lists tens of thousands of distinct CDR3 sequences, around 94% of them singletons, with roughly 0.24% in the top ten. Healthy donors constituted the controls, which were matched for age and sex. Negative isolation yielded CD8+ and CD4+ T cells; FACS enriched TEMRA cells. This clonotype was seen once. Germline values: CDR1 DFQATT, CDR2 SNEGSKA (reference sequence). Trimming pared 1 base from V and 3 bases from J, leaving 10 bases between. The CDR3 is 14 residues long.

Sequenced input: CD8+ T cells from PBMCs. This TCR came from a human donor in good health. This sequence joins TRBV20-1 and TRBJ2-1; D is ambiguous. The CDR3 loop is CSARARHGYNEQFF. CDR3 coding DNA: TGCAGTGCTAGAGCGCGGCACGGCTACAATGAGCAGTTCTTC.